Listed below are T cell receptor beta chains from one sample, sequenced in a study of vaccination and CD4 T cells after COVID-19. TCRdb analysed the PCR reads with MiXCR anew, one entry per CDR3 protein. The data contain fewer than 25,000 distinct CDR3 sequences, around 42% of them seen just once; the ten biggest clones take up around 13%. No antigen is known for these receptors. Material: CD4+ T cells from blood, cultured in vitro. The source of these receptors is a human donor who had recovered from COVID-19. Each CDR3 is given with its conserved first and last residue. The D gene is left open where the match is weak. Not every row has a clone size; where given, it reads once, few, many or a size class.

V	J	D	size	CDR3	DNA
TRBV7-2	TRBJ1-5	TRBD1	NA	CASSLGDRYNQPQHF	TGTGCCAGCAGCTTAGGGGACAGATACAATCAGCCCCAGCATTTT
TRBV20-1	TRBJ1-5	NA	NA	CSAGGGAQPQHF	TGCAGTGCTGGAGGGGGGGCCCAGCCCCAGCATTTT
TRBV9	TRBJ2-5	NA	NA	CASSSSPQDSSGTQYF	TGTGCCAGCAGCTCGAGCCCCCAGGACAGTTCGGGGACCCAGTACTTC
TRBV18	TRBJ2-7	TRBD1	NA	CASSPAGTGIYEQYF	TGTGCCAGCTCACCAGCAGGGACAGGAATCTACGAGCAGTACTTC
TRBV27	TRBJ1-1	TRBD1	NA	CASSLWTGGNTEAFF	TGTGCCAGCAGTTTATGGACAGGGGGAAACACTGAAGCTTTCTTT
TRBV10-2	TRBJ2-6	NA	NA	CASSESVSGANVLTF	TGCGCCAGCAGTGAATCAGTCTCTGGGGCCAACGTCCTGACTTTC
TRBV7-2	TRBJ1-2	TRBD1	few	CASSLLIGGYVHGYTF	TGTGCCAGCAGCTTACTGATAGGGGGCTATGTACATGGCTACACCTTC
TRBV5-1	TRBJ2-7	TRBD1	few	CASSWGTGSTGEQYF	TGCGCCAGCAGCTGGGGGACAGGGTCTACGGGCGAGCAGTACTTC
TRBV20-1	TRBJ2-7	NA	few	CSALGFGRTVKGNYEQYF	TGCAGTGCTCTAGGCTTCGGGAGGACAGTCAAAGGGAACTACGAGCAGTACTTC
TRBV20-1	TRBJ2-3	TRBD2	NA	CSAGTSGYTDTQYF	TGCAGTGCTGGGACTAGCGGTTACACAGATACGCAGTATTTT
TRBV28	TRBJ1-2	NA	few	CASSLSGAQGYGYTF	TGTGCCAGCAGTTTATCAGGGGCCCAGGGCTATGGCTACACCTTC
TRBV20-1	TRBJ1-2	NA	few	CSAQLPGRTGGYTF	TGCAGTGCTCAACTACCGGGACGGACCGGTGGCTACACCTTC
TRBV7-9	TRBJ2-3	NA	few	CASSLGGADTQYF	TGTGCCAGCAGTTTAGGGGGTGCAGATACGCAGTATTTT
TRBV10-2	TRBJ1-1	NA	medium-sized	CASSAIGAGVANTEAFF	TGCGCCAGCAGCGCCATTGGGGCAGGTGTAGCGAACACTGAAGCTTTCTTT
TRBV6-2/TRBV6-3	TRBJ1-5	NA	few	CASSPWGMGSNQPQHF	TGTGCCAGCAGTCCGTGGGGCATGGGTAGCAATCAGCCCCAGCATTTT
TRBV6-1	TRBJ1-2	TRBD1	NA	CASSDSPDREDGYTF	TGTGCCAGCAGTGACTCACCCGACAGGGAAGATGGCTACACCTTC
TRBV6-1	TRBJ1-1	NA	few	CASTAGLPTRAFF	TGTGCCAGCACCGCGGGACTCCCAACGAGGGCTTTCTTT
TRBV12-3/TRBV12-4	TRBJ2-6	NA	NA	CASSLWGAGANVLTF	TGTGCCAGCAGTTTATGGGGGGCAGGGGCCAACGTCCTGACTTTC
TRBV7-9	TRBJ1-6	NA	few	CASSLAGRSPLHF	TGTGCCAGCAGCTTAGCAGGGCGGTCACCCCTCCACTTT
TRBV7-8	TRBJ1-5	NA	NA	CASSWPEKNQPQHF	TGTGCCAGCAGCTGGCCAGAGAAAAATCAGCCCCAGCATTTT
TRBV7-9	TRBJ2-7	TRBD2	NA	CASSLALASGAAYEQYF	TGTGCCAGCAGCTTAGCGCTAGCTAGCGGAGCCGCCTACGAGCAGTACTTC
TRBV28	TRBJ2-7	NA	NA	CASAPQGRVYEQYF	TGTGCCAGCGCCCCGCAGGGGAGGGTCTACGAGCAGTACTTC
TRBV14	TRBJ1-2	NA	NA	CASSHWEVDYGYTF	TGTGCCAGCAGCCACTGGGAGGTGGACTATGGCTACACCTTC
TRBV7-2	TRBJ1-2	NA	NA	CASSFREGGGYTF	TGTGCCAGCAGCTTTCGGGAGGGCGGTGGCTACACCTTC
TRBV5-1	TRBJ1-4	NA	few	CASRSRIRSEKLFF	TGCGCCAGCAGATCCAGGATTAGGAGTGAAAAACTGTTTTTT
TRBV5-5	TRBJ2-7	NA	NA	CASSLEGPYEQYF	TGTGCCAGCAGCTTGGAAGGACCCTACGAGCAGTACTTC
TRBV20-1	TRBJ2-7	NA	NA	CSAAQGFSGSYEQYF	TGCAGTGCCGCCCAGGGGTTTTCGGGATCCTACGAGCAGTACTTC
TRBV10-3	TRBJ2-1	NA	NA	CAISPDDRREQFF	TGTGCCATCAGCCCGGACGACAGGCGTGAGCAGTTCTTC
TRBV10-3	TRBJ2-7	NA	NA	CAISEFRTGRGEQYF	TGTGCCATCAGTGAGTTCAGGACGGGCAGGGGCGAGCAGTACTTC
TRBV7-2	TRBJ2-3	NA	few	CASSYERADTQYF	TGTGCCAGCAGCTACGAGCGGGCAGATACGCAGTATTTT
TRBV27	TRBJ1-2	NA	NA	CASSYRANYGYTF	TGTGCCAGCAGTTACCGAGCTAACTATGGCTACACCTTC
TRBV28	TRBJ1-2	NA	few	CASSSPGGAPTSYGYTF	TGTGCCAGCAGTTCCCCGGGAGGTGCCCCCACCAGCTATGGCTACACCTTC
TRBV12-3/TRBV12-4	TRBJ1-1	TRBD1	NA	CASSTGAEAFF	TGTGCCAGCAGTACAGGGGCTGAAGCTTTCTTT
TRBV20-1	TRBJ2-3	NA	NA	CSAPERPGDTQYF	TGCAGTGCCCCAGAGCGGCCAGGGGATACGCAGTATTTT
TRBV6-1	TRBJ2-3	TRBD2	NA	CASSTLAGADTQYF	TGTGCCAGCAGTACCCTAGCGGGGGCAGATACGCAGTATTTT